One sample yielded the 8 T cell receptor beta chains listed below, sequenced in a study of CD8 T cells in Susac syndrome (dated by TCRdb to between 2018 and 2020). The library was produced with the immunoSEQ multiplex PCR assay. RNA was extracted using the RNeasy kit, and roughly 0.5 to 1 ug of the RNA was reverse transcribed with random hexamers. TCRdb reprocessing: public reads trimmed at Q25 with fastp, clones called with MiXCR, in-frame beta chains kept. Each CDR3 protein appears once, grouped with its most common genes and DNA. The sample table records 95,000 to 150,000 distinct CDR3 sequences; over 85% of these occur just once. Of the sample, roughly 0.29% is held by the ten largest clones. Source material: CD8+ T cells from PBMCs. The receptor source for this set is a human donor with multiple sclerosis.

The chain uses TRBV5-1 and TRBJ2-5; D unresolved. V lost 0 bases and J lost 1, with 10 bases in between. There are 15 residues in the CDR3. Germline-derived CDR1 and CDR2 are SGHRS and YFSETQ. The CDR3 sequence is CASSLEVPTQETQYF. CDR3 coding DNA: TGCGCCAGCAGCTTGGAGGTCCCTACCCAAGAGACCCAGTACTTC.

This chain links TRBV7-9 with TRBJ1-2, with D possibly matching TRBD1 (6 bases). Per germline, CDR1 SEHNR and CDR2 FQNEAQ (reference sequence). Trimming pared 1 base from V and 7 bases from J, leaving 10 bases between. CDR3 size: 13 residues. CDR3 sequence: CASSLGGGSGYTF. CDR3 DNA: TGTGCCAGCAGCTTAGGCGGGGGCAGTGGCTACACCTTC. The entire variable domain, with the rest obtained from reference TRBV7-9 and TRBJ1-2, is as follows: DTGVSQNPRHKITKRGQNVTFRCDPISEHNRLYWYRQTLGQGPEFLTYFQNEAQLEKSRLLSDRFSAERPKGSFSTLEIQRTEQGDSAMYLCASSLGGGSGYTFGSGTRLTVV.

The chain joins TRBV4-2 to TRBJ2-3; 8 bases agree with TRBD2. The J segment lost 1 base and the V segment lost 1 base, leaving 4 bases of the junction unmatched. Germline CDR1 reads LGHNA; CDR2 reads YNFKEQ. The CDR3 runs to 16 residues. CDR3 region: CASSQGVAGRTDTQYF. The CDR3, as DNA: TGTGCCAGCAGCCAAGGGGTAGCGGGACGCACAGATACGCAGTATTTT.

V gene TRBV12-3 or TRBV12-4 combines with J gene TRBJ2-5; D uncertain. Deletions cut 3 bases from V and 2 bases from J, with 10 bases between. CDR3 size: 14 residues. CDR3 sequence: CASSLSVNQETQYF. The CDR3 nucleotides read TGTGCCAGCAGTTTGAGCGTCAATCAAGAGACCCAGTACTTC.

The rearrangement uses TRBV12-3 or TRBV12-4 and TRBJ2-7, with D perhaps matching TRBD1 or TRBD2 (5 bases each). The V and J ends lost 3 bases and 2 bases respectively, with 17 bases between them. The CDR3 sequence is 16 residues long. In DNA, the CDR3 is TGTGCCAGCAGTTTTCGAGGGGCCGGGCTCACCTACGAGCAGTACTTC. This codes for CASSFRGAGLTYEQYF.

This clonotype was recorded only once. The chain recombines TRBV21-1 with TRBJ2-7; the D call of TRBD1 is as the table states it, not checked on the DNA. TRBV21-1 is annotated as a pseudogene. This CDR3 spans 13 amino acids. This CDR3 is CASSKGGGHEQYV. The CDR3 nucleotides are TGTGCCAGCAGCAAAGGGGGGGGCCACGAGCAGTACGTC.

This rearrangement joins TRBV5-6 to TRBJ2-7; D is undetermined. This CDR3 contains 15 residues. Germline values: CDR1 SGHDT, CDR2 YYEEEE. V was shortened by 4 bases and J by 0 bases, with 14 bases between the two germline ends. The CDR3 reads CASSGYGIGSYEQYV. The CDR3 region has the DNA TGTGCCAGCAGCGGGTACGGTATCGGCTCCTACGAGCAGTACGTC.

The CDR3 DNA is TGTGCCAGCAGCTTCCCCGTCCGGGACAGGGATCCAGATACGCAGTATTTT. Translation gives CASSFPVRDRDPDTQYF. This chain joins TRBV28 and TRBJ2-3; TRBD1 matches 9 bases. Unmatched junction bases numbered 14, after V lost 6 bases and J lost 4 bases. The CDR3 has 17 residues. Looked up from germline, CDR1 is MDHEN and CDR2 is SYDVKM.